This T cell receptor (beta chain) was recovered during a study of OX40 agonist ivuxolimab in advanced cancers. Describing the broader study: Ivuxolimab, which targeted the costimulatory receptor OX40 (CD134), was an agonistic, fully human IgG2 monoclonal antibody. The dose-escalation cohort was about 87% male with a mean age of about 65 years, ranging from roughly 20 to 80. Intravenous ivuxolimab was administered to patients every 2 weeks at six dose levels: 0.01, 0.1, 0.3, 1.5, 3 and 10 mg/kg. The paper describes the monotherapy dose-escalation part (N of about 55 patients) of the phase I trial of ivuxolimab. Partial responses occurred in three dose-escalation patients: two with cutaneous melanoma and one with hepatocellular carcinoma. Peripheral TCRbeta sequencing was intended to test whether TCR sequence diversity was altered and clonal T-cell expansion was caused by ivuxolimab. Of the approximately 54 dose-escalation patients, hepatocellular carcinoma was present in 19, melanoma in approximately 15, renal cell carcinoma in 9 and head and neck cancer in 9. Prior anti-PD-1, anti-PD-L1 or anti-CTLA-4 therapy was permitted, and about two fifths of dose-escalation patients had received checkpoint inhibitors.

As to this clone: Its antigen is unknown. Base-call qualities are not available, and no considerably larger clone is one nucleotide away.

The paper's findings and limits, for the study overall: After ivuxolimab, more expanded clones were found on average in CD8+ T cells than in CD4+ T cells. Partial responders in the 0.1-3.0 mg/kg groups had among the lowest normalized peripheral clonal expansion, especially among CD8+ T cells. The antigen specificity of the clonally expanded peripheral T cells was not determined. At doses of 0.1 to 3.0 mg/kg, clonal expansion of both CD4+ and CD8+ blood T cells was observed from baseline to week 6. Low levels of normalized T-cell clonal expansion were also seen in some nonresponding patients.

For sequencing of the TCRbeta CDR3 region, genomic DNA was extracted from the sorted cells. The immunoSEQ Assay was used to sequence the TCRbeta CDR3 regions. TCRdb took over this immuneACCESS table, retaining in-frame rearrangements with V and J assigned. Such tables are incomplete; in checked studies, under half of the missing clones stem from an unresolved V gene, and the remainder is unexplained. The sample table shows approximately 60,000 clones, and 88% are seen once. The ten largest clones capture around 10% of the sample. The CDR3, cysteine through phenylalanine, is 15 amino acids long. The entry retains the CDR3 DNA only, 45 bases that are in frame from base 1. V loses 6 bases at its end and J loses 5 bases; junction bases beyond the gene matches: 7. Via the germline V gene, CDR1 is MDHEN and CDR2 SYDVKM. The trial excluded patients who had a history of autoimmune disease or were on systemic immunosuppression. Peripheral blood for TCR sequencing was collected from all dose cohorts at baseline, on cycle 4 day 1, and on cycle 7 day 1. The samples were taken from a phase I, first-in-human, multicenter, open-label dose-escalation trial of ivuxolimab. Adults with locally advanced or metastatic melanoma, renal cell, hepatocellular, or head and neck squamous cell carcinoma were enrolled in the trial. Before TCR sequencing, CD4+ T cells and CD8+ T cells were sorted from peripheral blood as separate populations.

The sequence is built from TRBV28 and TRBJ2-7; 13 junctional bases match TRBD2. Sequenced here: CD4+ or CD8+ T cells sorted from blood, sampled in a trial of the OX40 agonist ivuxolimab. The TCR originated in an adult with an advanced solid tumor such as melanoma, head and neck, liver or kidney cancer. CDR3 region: CASSPLAGGPHEQYF. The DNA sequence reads TGTGCCAGCAGCCCACTAGCGGGAGGGCCCCACGAGCAGTACTTC.